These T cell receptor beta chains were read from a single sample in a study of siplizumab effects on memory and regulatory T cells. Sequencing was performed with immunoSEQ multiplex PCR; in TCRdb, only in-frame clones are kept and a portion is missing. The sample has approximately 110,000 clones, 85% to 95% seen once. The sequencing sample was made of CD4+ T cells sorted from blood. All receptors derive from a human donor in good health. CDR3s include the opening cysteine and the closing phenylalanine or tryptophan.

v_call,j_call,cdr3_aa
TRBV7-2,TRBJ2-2,CASSSTRIGELFF
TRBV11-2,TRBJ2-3,CASSSRLDKTGPSSQYF
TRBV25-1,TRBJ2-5,CASSLTGRVGETQYF
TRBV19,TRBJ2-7,CASSPGGYEQYF
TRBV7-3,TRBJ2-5,CASSLGIGETQYF
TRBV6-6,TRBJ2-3,CASSYGLAGAGDTQYF
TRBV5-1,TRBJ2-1,CASSLVVVMDRRNEQFF
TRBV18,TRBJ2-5,CASSPSQETQYF
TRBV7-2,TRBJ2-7,CASSPRQGKDEQYF
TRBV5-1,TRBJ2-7,CASSLTSGFSYEQYF
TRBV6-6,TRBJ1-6,CASGKESPLHF
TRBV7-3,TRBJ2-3,CASSPTPTSGVTDTQYF
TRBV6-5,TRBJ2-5,CASRKQILKETQYF
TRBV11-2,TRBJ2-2,CASSRARGNTGELFF
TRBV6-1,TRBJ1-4,CASTGGSEKLFF
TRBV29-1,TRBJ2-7,CSVAQGRYEQYF
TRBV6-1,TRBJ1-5,CASSEQGPGQPQHF